This T cell receptor beta chain came from a study of T cell repertoires in cytomegalovirus infection. The germline V gene has CDR1 SGHTA and CDR2 FQGTGA. This CDR3 has 15 amino acids. A note on this clonotype: The antigen is not known. The germline gene is not matched at one end of the junction; a read error may be the cause.

TCRdb fed the reads into MiXCR, producing one record per CDR3 protein. The sample holds 200,000 or so distinct CDR3 sequences; roughly 34% are singletons and the top ten take 55% to 70%. The rearrangement uses TRBV7-3 and TRBJ1-1, with 9 bases that match TRBD1. The clonotype comes from a human donor in good health (CMV status not recorded). Some clones in this sample may be carry-over from other donors' samples. The sequenced sample was CD8+ T cells from cultured PBMCs, obtained from culture after CMV antigen stimulation. DNA of the CDR3: TGTGCCAGAAGCTTGGGGACAGGGTCGGCCACTGAAGCTTTCTTT. Translation gives CARSLGTGSATEAFF.